These T cell receptor beta chains were read from a single sample in a study of blood T cells in healthy people across ages. TCRdb fed the 5' RACE reads into MiXCR, producing one record per CDR3 protein. The table has 1.5 million to 2 million distinct CDR3 sequences, about two fifths seen once. The sample was blood. The receptor source for this set is a human donor in good health. The CDR3 runs from the conserved cysteine through the conserved F or W. A D gene is named only where the DNA matches it firmly. The size field is filled for only some rows; it gives once, few, many or a size class.

>TRBV7-2|NA|few|TRBJ2-7
CASSQGSRGNYEQYF
TGTGCCAGCAGCCAAGGGTCGAGGGGGAACTACGAGCAGTACTTC
>TRBV7-8|TRBD2|NA|TRBJ2-7
CASSFGLAGVTYEQYF
TGTGCCAGCAGCTTCGGACTAGCGGGGGTTACGTACGAGCAGTACTTC
>TRBV5-1|TRBD2|NA|TRBJ2-1
CASSPGGLYNEQFF
TGCGCCAGCAGCCCGGGGGGGTTATACAATGAGCAGTTCTTC
>TRBV4-3|NA|once|TRBJ2-7
CASSKDYGYSYEQYF
TGCGCCAGCAGCAAAGATTACGGTTACTCCTACGAGCAGTACTTC
>TRBV20-1|TRBD2|NA|TRBJ2-5
CSALGLAGGPEETQYF
TGCAGTGCGTTGGGACTAGCGGGGGGGCCGGAAGAGACCCAGTACTTC
>TRBV7-2|NA|once|TRBJ1-6
CASSFRGRGPSPLHF
TGTGCCAGCAGCTTTCGGGGGCGGGGACCCTCACCCCTCCACTTT
>TRBV20-1|NA|few|TRBJ1-5
CSASNTGYQHF
TGCAGTGCTTCTAACACAGGTTACCAGCATTTT
>TRBV25-1|TRBD1|many|TRBJ2-7
CASSELGFGTESYEQYF
TGTGCCAGCAGTGAACTTGGTTTTGGGACAGAGTCCTACGAGCAGTACTTC
>TRBV18|TRBD2|few|TRBJ2-7
CASSPSPGGSILLYEQYF
TGTGCCAGCTCACCATCCCCGGGGGGTTCTATCCTTCTCTACGAGCAGTACTTC
>TRBV7-9|NA|NA|TRBJ2-6
CASSPPPDRANVLTF
TGTGCCAGCAGCCCGCCTCCGGACAGGGCCAACGTCCTGACTTTC
>TRBV2|NA|NA|TRBJ2-7
CASSPTVGIEQYF
TGTGCCAGCAGCCCCACCGTAGGGATCGAGCAGTACTTC
>TRBV7-2|TRBD1|NA|TRBJ1-1
CAGSLRGRDTEAFF
TGTGCCGGCAGCCTCAGGGGGCGCGACACTGAAGCTTTCTTT
>TRBV12-5|NA|NA|TRBJ1-2
CASGLVRGRDHGYTF
TGTGCTAGTGGTTTGGTACGGGGCAGGGACCATGGCTACACCTTC
>TRBV7-2|TRBD2|NA|TRBJ2-1
CASSALAGGTSYNEQFF
TGTGCCAGCAGCGCCCTAGCGGGAGGTACCTCCTACAATGAGCAGTTCTTC
>TRBV4-1|TRBD1|few|TRBJ2-1
CASSDRVGYNEQFF
TGCGCCAGCAGCGACAGGGTCGGCTACAATGAGCAGTTCTTC
>TRBV7-9|TRBD1|NA|TRBJ1-2
CANSYAGGHYGYTF
TGTGCCAACAGTTACGCAGGGGGGCACTATGGCTACACCTTC
>TRBV20-1|NA|few|TRBJ2-2
CSAQTDTGELFF
TGCAGTGCCCAGACGGACACCGGGGAGCTGTTTTTT
>TRBV12-3/TRBV12-4|NA|NA|TRBJ2-1
CAIKGGEQFF
TGTGCCATCAAAGGGGGTGAGCAGTTCTTC
>TRBV7-2|NA|few|TRBJ2-3
CASSSGNSGTQYF
TGTGCCAGCAGCTCAGGGAATTCGGGTACGCAGTATTTT
>TRBV9|NA|NA|TRBJ1-2
CASMTDNYGYTF
TGTGCCAGCATGACGGATAACTATGGCTACACCTTC
>TRBV3-1|NA|NA|TRBJ2-7
CASSSIGTASSSYEQYF
TGTGCCAGCAGTTCTATTGGGACCGCGTCCAGCTCCTACGAGCAGTACTTC
>TRBV25-1|TRBD1|few|TRBJ2-1
CASSARGPSYNEQFF
TGTGCCAGCAGTGCTAGGGGGCCATCCTACAATGAGCAGTTCTTC
>TRBV11-2|NA|NA|TRBJ2-4
CASSLGEGTRAKNIQYF
TGTGCCAGCAGCTTAGGAGAAGGAACGAGGGCCAAAAACATTCAGTACTTC
>TRBV7-2|TRBD1|NA|TRBJ1-4
CASSLFVLGGEKLFF
TGTGCCAGCAGCTTATTTGTGCTAGGGGGCGAAAAACTGTTTTTT
>TRBV4-2|TRBD2|many|TRBJ2-3
CASSQDSVLAGGSSTDTQYF
TGTGCCAGCAGCCAAGATAGCGTGCTAGCGGGGGGGTCTAGCACAGATACGCAGTATTTT
>TRBV6-8|NA|NA|TRBJ1-5
CASSDVGRNQPQHF
TGTGCCAGCAGCGACGTTGGTAGGAATCAGCCCCAGCATTTT
>TRBV28|NA|few|TRBJ2-1
CASSFWGRSYNEQFF
TGTGCCAGCAGTTTCTGGGGGAGGTCCTACAATGAGCAGTTCTTC
>TRBV4-3|NA|NA|TRBJ1-2
CASSQGRVGWYGYTF
TGCGCCAGCAGCCAAGGACGGGTCGGGTGGTATGGCTACACCTTC
>TRBV20-1|TRBD2|NA|TRBJ2-4
CSARVLAGGKNIQYF
TGCAGTGCTAGAGTTCTAGCGGGGGGAAAAAACATTCAGTACTTC
>TRBV15|NA|once|TRBJ2-1
CATGIGIGPNEQFF
TGTGCCACCGGTATAGGAATCGGCCCCAATGAGCAGTTCTTC
>TRBV10-3|NA|NA|TRBJ1-1
CAIREQGTEAFF
TGTGCCATCAGAGAACAGGGTACTGAAGCTTTCTTT
>TRBV28|TRBD1|NA|TRBJ1-6
CASTSGQVDISPLHF
TGTGCCAGCACGTCAGGACAGGTGGATATTTCACCCCTCCACTTT
>TRBV3-1|TRBD2|few|TRBJ2-1
CASSQDLSGAYNEQFF
TGTGCCAGCAGCCAAGATCTCAGCGGGGCCTACAATGAGCAGTTCTTC
>TRBV7-2|NA|many|TRBJ2-7
CASSPGFGGDEQYF
TGTGCCAGCAGCCCAGGGTTTGGAGGGGACGAGCAGTACTTC
>TRBV9|NA|few|TRBJ2-5
CASSPTHLGGSYQETQYF
TGTGCCAGTAGCCCCACTCACCTGGGGGGCTCGTACCAAGAGACCCAGTACTTC
>TRBV6-2/TRBV6-3|TRBD1|NA|TRBJ2-1
CASTPGTGGYEQFF
TGTGCCAGCACCCCCGGGACAGGGGGCTACGAGCAGTTCTTC
>TRBV12-3/TRBV12-4|TRBD1|few|TRBJ1-2
CASTGGWGYGYTF
TGTGCCAGTACAGGGGGCTGGGGCTATGGCTACACCTTC
>TRBV5-6|NA|NA|TRBJ2-1
CASSTGHLSYEQFF
TGTGCCAGCAGCACGGGACACCTCTCCTACGAGCAGTTCTTC
>TRBV12-3/TRBV12-4|NA|NA|TRBJ1-1
CASSPDEAFF
TGTGCCAGCAGCCCAGACGAAGCTTTCTTT
>TRBV12-3/TRBV12-4|TRBD1|NA|TRBJ2-7
CASSLGLTGDIHEQYF
TGTGCCAGCAGTTTAGGTCTTACAGGGGATATCCACGAGCAGTACTTC
>TRBV28|TRBD1|few|TRBJ2-7
CASSPRTGESYEQYF
TGTGCCAGCAGTCCCCGGACAGGGGAGTCCTACGAGCAGTACTTC
>TRBV18|TRBD1|few|TRBJ2-1
CASSVQGKYEQFF
TGTGCCAGCTCAGTACAGGGGAAATATGAGCAGTTCTTC
>TRBV27|NA|NA|TRBJ2-7
CACSSSPPYEQYF
TGTGCCTGCAGTTCCTCACCTCCCTACGAGCAGTACTTC
>TRBV7-2|NA|NA|TRBJ2-7
CASSLNPVTYEQYF
TGTGCCAGCAGCTTAAATCCAGTCACCTACGAGCAGTACTTC
>TRBV29-1|NA|few|TRBJ2-5
CSVETLFETQYF
TGCAGCGTTGAAACCTTGTTTGAGACCCAGTACTTC
>TRBV6-6|NA|NA|TRBJ2-2
CASSRSGPANTGELFF
TGTGCCAGCAGCAGATCGGGACCGGCGAACACCGGGGAGCTGTTTTTT
>TRBV12-3/TRBV12-4|TRBD2|NA|TRBJ2-5
CASSLLAGGPQETQYF
TGTGCCAGCAGTCTACTAGCGGGGGGGCCCCAAGAGACCCAGTACTTC
>TRBV5-6|TRBD1|NA|TRBJ2-5
CASTTTGDERTQYF
TGTGCCAGCACTACCACAGGGGACGAAAGGACCCAGTACTTC